This T cell receptor beta chain stems from a study of T cell repertoires in cytomegalovirus infection. About the study: Through public TCR beta signatures, both CMV infection and matching HLA type were indicated. General study points: The study identified carriers of CMV plus the relevant HLA from cumulative public TCR beta family frequency. The ex vivo response showed dominance by HLA-C-restricted CMV-specific TCR beta clonotypes.

A note on this clonotype: The antigen is unknown.

TCRdb re-called the reads with MiXCR, one entry per CDR3 protein. The profile shows more than 400,000 distinct CDR3 sequences, about 25% of them singletons. Germline V gene sequence: CDR1 DFQATT, CDR2 SNEGSKA (reference sequence). The CDR3 is 14 residues long. Trimming cost V 2 bases and J 2 bases, with 13 bases left between them. This clonotype was sampled from a human donor in good health (CMV status not recorded). Some clones in this sample may be carry-over from other donors' samples. Sample: PBMCs. The chain combines TRBV20-1 with TRBJ2-7; D unresolved. DNA of the CDR3: TGCAGTGCTAGAATCAGCCCGGCGGCCTACGAGCAGTACTTC. Translated: CSARISPAAYEQYF.